The rows below give T cell receptor beta chains drawn from one sample of a study of cytomegalovirus exposure and HLA in healthy donors. Produced via immunoSEQ multiplex PCR; TCRdb's table is partial and in-frame only. The data show more than 85,000 clones, roughly 77% seen once. Sequencing used PBMCs. The receptors here all came from a woman aged 45 to 65 in good health and CMV-seropositive. Each CDR3 is given with its conserved first and last residue. A D gene is named only where the DNA matches it firmly. Where a row states a size, it is once, few, many or the class of an expanded clone; other rows omit it.

j_call,clone_size,d_call,v_call,cdr3_aa,cdr3_nt
TRBJ2-2,NA,TRBD1,TRBV13,CASSAGTGPVTGELFF,TGTGCCAGCAGCGCCGGGACAGGACCTGTCACCGGGGAGCTGTTTTTT
TRBJ2-7,few,NA,TRBV27,CASSLGAGKYEQYF,TGTGCCAGCAGTTTAGGGGCAGGAAAATACGAGCAGTACTTC
TRBJ2-7,few,TRBD1,TRBV5-4,CASSMYRDRPYEQYF,TGTGCCAGCAGCATGTACCGGGACAGACCCTACGAGCAGTACTTC
TRBJ1-5,NA,NA,TRBV27,CASSFESINQPQHF,TGTGCCAGCAGTTTTGAGTCAATCAATCAGCCCCAGCATTTT
TRBJ2-7,NA,NA,TRBV7-9,CASSLDDSRYYEQYF,TGTGCCAGCAGCTTAGATGACAGCCGATACTACGAGCAGTACTTC
TRBJ2-3,NA,NA,TRBV7-8,CASSLGREFRYF,TGTGCCAGCAGCTTGGGCCGGGAGTTCAGGTATTTT
TRBJ2-5,NA,TRBD2,TRBV4-1,CASSHLPGLEEKAQYF,TGCGCCAGCAGCCACTTACCGGGACTAGAAGAGAAGGCCCAGTACTTC
TRBJ1-2,NA,TRBD1,TRBV9,CASSVSNGDRLGDGYTF,TGTGCCAGCAGCGTATCCAATGGGGACAGGTTGGGGGATGGCTACACCTTC
TRBJ2-5,NA,TRBD2,TRBV9,CASSPALAGVETQYF,TGTGCCAGCAGCCCAGCTCTAGCGGGAGTGGAGACCCAGTACTTC
TRBJ2-3,NA,NA,TRBV5-1,CASSLEAGSIRGTDTQYF,TGCGCCAGCAGCTTGGAGGCGGGTTCTATTAGGGGCACAGATACGCAGTATTTT
TRBJ1-6,NA,NA,TRBV27,CASSLSIGQNSPLHF,TGTGCCAGCAGTTTATCAATCGGACAGAATTCACCCCTCCACTTT
TRBJ1-2,NA,NA,TRBV4-2,CASSQGQEFNYGYTF,TGTGCCAGCAGCCAAGGACAGGAGTTTAACTATGGCTACACCTTC
TRBJ2-3,few,TRBD2,TRBV7-9,CASSVGTSGGTDTQYF,TGTGCCAGCAGCGTTGGGACTAGCGGGGGGACAGATACGCAGTATTTT
TRBJ2-7,NA,NA,TRBV7-8,CASSSNDRYEQYF,TGTGCCAGCAGCTCCAACGACAGGTACGAGCAGTACTTC
TRBJ2-1,NA,NA,TRBV10-3,CAISGSSGQGSEQFF,TGTGCCATCAGTGGTTCGAGCGGTCAAGGGAGTGAGCAGTTCTTC
TRBJ1-6,NA,NA,TRBV30,CAWSVLIGRARPPLHF,TGTGCCTGGAGTGTACTTATCGGCAGGGCAAGGCCACCCCTCCACTTT
TRBJ2-7,NA,NA,TRBV21-1,CASSKGLLAGIPYEQYF,TGTGCCAGCAGCAAAGGGCTCCTAGCGGGAATACCCTACGAGCAGTACTTC
TRBJ1-1,NA,NA,TRBV5-1,CASRQGNTEAFF,TGCGCCAGCAGACAGGGGAACACTGAAGCTTTCTTT
TRBJ2-7,NA,NA,TRBV5-6,CASSLTLGGSSSYEQYF,TGTGCCAGCAGCTTGACCCTCGGTGGTAGCAGCTCCTACGAGCAGTACTTC
TRBJ2-7,NA,NA,TRBV11-2,CASSPGSSPEQYF,TGTGCCAGCAGCCCAGGGTCAAGCCCCGAGCAGTACTTC
TRBJ2-7,NA,TRBD1,TRBV4-1,CASSQAQLGTGGYEQYF,TGCGCCAGCAGCCAAGCTCAATTGGGGACAGGTGGATACGAGCAGTACTTC
TRBJ2-6,NA,NA,TRBV27,CASSLEASGANVLTF,TGTGCCAGCAGTTTGGAGGCCTCTGGGGCCAACGTCCTGACTTTC
TRBJ1-5,NA,NA,TRBV7-2,CASSLEVRQGSQPQHF,TGTGCCAGCAGCTTAGAGGTGAGGCAGGGAAGTCAGCCCCAGCATTTT
TRBJ2-5,medium-sized,NA,TRBV6-4,CASSTAGSHQETQYF,TGTGCCAGCAGTACAGCGGGTAGCCACCAAGAGACCCAGTACTTC
TRBJ2-7,few,TRBD2,TRBV30,CAWSTAGTSGPYYEQYF,TGTGCCTGGAGTACAGCCGGGACTAGCGGGCCGTACTACGAGCAGTACTTC
TRBJ1-1,NA,TRBD1,TRBV2,CASRIEQGARTEAFF,TGTGCCAGCAGAATCGAACAGGGGGCGCGTACTGAAGCTTTCTTT
TRBJ2-1,few,TRBD2,TRBV5-4,CASRRREFTSNEQFF,TGTGCCAGCAGAAGGCGGGAGTTTACGTCCAATGAGCAGTTCTTC
TRBJ1-1,few,NA,TRBV6-5,CASSWAGQNTEAFF,TGTGCCAGCAGTTGGGCAGGTCAGAACACTGAAGCTTTCTTT
TRBJ2-2,NA,TRBD2,TRBV4-2,CASSQELAGGTGELFF,TGTGCCAGCAGCCAAGAGCTAGCGGGGGGGACCGGGGAGCTGTTTTTT
TRBJ2-1,NA,TRBD2,TRBV2,CASSDELAAYNEQFF,TGTGCCAGCAGTGACGAACTAGCGGCCTACAATGAGCAGTTCTTC